This TCR beta chain was sequenced in a study of tissue T cells after allogeneic stem cell transplantation. Findings and caveats of the study: Few T cell clones were shared across patients, but motif clusters showed tissue-specific shared signatures.

Sequencing used immunoSEQ multiplex PCR; TCRdb keeps in-frame clones, though not all of them. The profile shows 45,000 to 50,000 clones, around 73% of them singletons. Concerning this clone itself: What it binds is not known. Mouse names are used for the genes.

Material: sorted cells pooled from one or two spleens. The clonotype was recovered from a pool of C57BL/6 mice in good health.

CDR3 residues: CASGDAEDTQYF. The CDR3 bases that were read are TGTGCCAGCGGTGATGCGGAGGACACCCAGTAC. J is TRBJ2-5 and V is TRBV13-2; D uncertain. Read coverage stops 1 residue before the CDR3 terminus; the germline J gene supplies the remainder. Germline V lookup: CDR1 NNHNN, CDR2 SYGAGS (reference sequence). The CDR3 is made up of 12 amino acids. V was cut by 0 bases and J by 6 bases, with 5 bases left in between.